A selection of T cell receptor beta chains follows, all from one sample in a study of T cells in Graves' hyperthyroidism and ophthalmopathy. MiXCR, run by TCRdb on the multiplex PCR reads, gives a single entry per CDR3 protein. The sample lists under 350,000 distinct CDR3 sequences; about a sixth were seen once. Source material: blood. The receptors shown here come from a woman aged 60 to 75 with Graves' ophthalmopathy. Each CDR3 is given without its conserved first and last residue. Not all rows give a size; the values are once, few, many and, for expanded clones, a class.

J	V	size	CDR3
TRBJ2-3	TRBV14	many	ASSHSRTSTDTQY
TRBJ2-5	TRBV20-1	many	SARDYLAGDQETQY
TRBJ2-7	TRBV12-5	-	ASGLVNRGNSYEQY
TRBJ2-1	TRBV10-3	-	AIRAGGRTWDEQF
TRBJ2-2	TRBV6-2/TRBV6-3	many	ASSRTSGRINTGELF
TRBJ1-2	TRBV2	many	ASAGDYGYT
TRBJ2-3	TRBV5-4	-	ASSEGQGPSTDTQY
TRBJ2-5	TRBV10-1	few	ASRGTVPREAQY
TRBJ2-7	TRBV13	many	ASSPSNRGYAYKQY
TRBJ1-4	TRBV20-1	-	SARVAGASNEKLF
TRBJ2-7	TRBV9	few	ASSRGVEGAYEQY
TRBJ1-1	TRBV20-1	few	TISGNTEAF
TRBJ2-7	TRBV6-1	few	ASTTGAISYEQY
TRBJ1-5	TRBV6-1	-	ASSPDKGARNQPQH
TRBJ2-2	TRBV6-5	-	ASSYSRTGELF
TRBJ2-3	TRBV7-2	many	ASSLFITDTQY
TRBJ2-1	TRBV15	few	ATNGIGNEQF
TRBJ1-2	TRBV20-1	many	SAVLGVGYGYT
TRBJ2-7	TRBV7-9	-	ASSQGLSQGYEQY
TRBJ2-1	TRBV6-1	many	ASSPVPPSGVFNEQF
TRBJ2-2	TRBV4-3	-	ASSQATGFESPPGELF
TRBJ2-7	TRBV28	many	ASSSQGGRYEQY
TRBJ1-2	TRBV6-1	few	ASSPGLLYGYT
TRBJ1-5	TRBV18	many	ASSLWSQPQH
TRBJ2-7	TRBV6-8	many	ASPEGGLISIYEQY
TRBJ2-1	TRBV6-2/TRBV6-3	few	ASSPLWGQGAENEQF
TRBJ1-1	TRBV6-2/TRBV6-3	few	ASSSIALGMGEAF
TRBJ2-7	TRBV6-1	many	ASSPHLWGQGRNLDEQY
TRBJ1-1	TRBV4-1	-	ASSSTGASTEAF
TRBJ2-1	TRBV12-3/TRBV12-4	many	ASSPRRKDYNEQF
TRBJ2-7	TRBV29-1	many	SVEDPMGGEQY
TRBJ1-6	TRBV28	many	ASSVLPTDNSPLH
TRBJ2-1	TRBV18	-	ASSVRSGLTEQF
TRBJ1-6	TRBV2	-	ASRAGASSYNSPLH
TRBJ1-5	TRBV6-1	few	ASRLNRYNQPQH
TRBJ2-1	TRBV20-1	many	SARRPFPERQNNEQF
TRBJ1-2	TRBV6-2/TRBV6-3	many	ASRLDASRHGYT
TRBJ2-2	TRBV2	many	ASSVEATGELF
TRBJ2-1	TRBV27	many	ASSSGLISEQF
TRBJ2-4	TRBV19	-	ASSASGSIQY
TRBJ2-1	TRBV6-7	many	ASSFPGQGLRGTYNEQF
TRBJ1-1	TRBV27	many	ASSSWAPNTEAF
TRBJ2-3	TRBV6-1	many	ASSLAQLRTDTQY
TRBJ1-1	TRBV19	many	ASSISGNTEAF
TRBJ1-5	TRBV14	many	ASSLRGNNQPQH
TRBJ1-4	TRBV28	-	ASSLQKATNEKLF
TRBJ2-4	TRBV18	-	ASSPRDTIAKNIQY
TRBJ2-2	TRBV5-1	-	ASSSGTGGRVNTGELF
TRBJ2-7	TRBV5-1	many	ASSPSVSGEQY
TRBJ2-7	TRBV11-3	few	ASSFRHGSYEQY
TRBJ2-1	TRBV12-3/TRBV12-4	many	ASSFGGSAYEQF
TRBJ2-5	TRBV7-2	few	ASSLQPTGGYFEETQY
TRBJ2-7	TRBV5-5	few	ASSLSGTSYEQY
TRBJ2-2	TRBV9	many	ASRTGVGGELF
TRBJ2-7	TRBV20-1	many	SAKGTGASYEQY
TRBJ1-2	TRBV5-1	many	ASSLGDGPYGYT
TRBJ1-2	TRBV18	many	ASSQDGGGGYT
TRBJ2-2	TRBV5-8	few	ASSSGPPGELF
TRBJ1-1	TRBV5-1	-	ASSVDSPDTEAF
TRBJ1-1	TRBV18	many	ASSLRLGDTEAF